This TCR beta chain was captured by sequencing in a study of blood T cell repertoires in COVID-19. The wider study: Donors in the United States, Italy and Spain gave samples during acute or convalescent COVID-19. T cells, B-cell-depleted T cells, or PBMCs supplied cDNA or gDNA.

Source study methods: Amplifying reference gene primers gave estimates of nucleated cell counts. Produced via immunoSEQ multiplex PCR; TCRdb's table is partial and in-frame only. The DNA was the basis for D and trimming; V, J and clone size are from that table. The profile shows roughly 150,000 clones, 60% to 85% of them singletons. This receptor was taken from a man aged 45 to 65 with active or convalescent COVID-19. Sequences were obtained from peripheral blood.

The CDR3 nucleotides read TGTGCCAGCAGTTTGGCCGGGAGGGTCATCACAGATACGCAGTATTTT. Translated, it gives CASSLAGRVITDTQYF. V is TRBV28 and J is TRBJ2-3; TRBD2 matches at 8 bases. Germline V lookup: CDR1 MDHEN, CDR2 SYDVKM. The CDR3 extends over 16 amino acids. Trimming took 3 bases from V and 2 from J; bases not matched to a gene: 7.